This T cell receptor beta chain stems from a study of T cell changes during pregnancy in multiple sclerosis. Only in-frame clones appear in the TCRdb table, and some are missing; sequencing was by immunoSEQ multiplex PCR. The sample carries over 45,000 clones, 92% recorded once. The CDR3 spans 16 residues. The germline V gene has CDR1 MDHEN and CDR2 SYDVKM. V lost 2 bases and J lost 1, with 12 bases in between. The chain joins TRBV28 to TRBJ1-5; D is unclear. The sequenced sample was CD4+ T cells from peripheral blood mononuclear cells, obtained after pregnancy. The origin of this receptor is a female donor with multiple sclerosis, enrolled in a pregnancy study. The CDR3 region has the DNA TGTGCCAGCAGTTTAGCTGAATTGAGGAGCAATCAGCCCCAGCATTTT. Amino acids: CASSLAELRSNQPQHF.